The 9 T cell receptor beta chains reported below all come from one sample, sequenced in a study of human T cells and chemical hapten exposure. This sample's time point: patch test 2, 6 weeks after DPC sensitization. Treatment indicated: therapeutic diphenylcyclopropenone sensitization with weekly scalp DPC. From the RACE reads, TCRdb called clonotypes with MiXCR, one entry per CDR3 protein. The sample holds 84,000 or so distinct CDR3 sequences; 10% to 13% are singletons and the top ten take under 2.5%. The sequences come from whole blood, collected in connection with sensitization to the hapten diphenylcyclopropenone (DPC). These receptors were collected from a woman between 25 and 40 years old with alopecia areata. Some clones in this sample may be carry-over from other donors' samples.

As to this clonotype: A clone one base away is much larger, so this may be a read error. This chain connects TRBV5-4 to TRBJ1-5; 7 nucleotides align to TRBD1. The J call may be wrong; the DNA end is better matched by TRBJ2-3. Germline loops: CDR1 SGHNT, CDR2 YYREEE (reference sequence). The CDR3 is 14 residues long. CDR3 region: CASSLEGADQPQYF. The DNA for the CDR3 is TGTGCCAGCAGCTTGGAGGGGGCTGATCAGCCCCAGTATTTT.

This clonotype was observed many times. This chain links TRBV6-2 or TRBV6-3 with TRBJ2-5, with 7 bases matching TRBD1. The CDR3 has 15 amino acids. J was trimmed by 3 bases and V by 6 bases; bases with no gene match: 10. Germline V gene data show CDR1 as MNHEY and CDR2 as SVGEGT. CDR3 sequence (DNA): TGTGCCAGCAGCGAACTGGGACAGAAAAAAGAGACCCAGTACTTC. Its protein is CASSELGQKKETQYF.

This clonotype came up many times. V gene TRBV4-2 combines with J gene TRBJ1-1; D call uncertain. The germline gives CDR1 LGHNA, CDR2 YNFKEQ. CDR3 length: 14 residues. Deletions cut 4 bases from V and 4 bases from J, with 13 bases between. Here the CDR3 DNA reads TGTGCCAGCAGCCCGCTCTGGCTTGGCACTGAAGCTTTCTTT. The encoded protein is CASSPLWLGTEAFF.

A few counts support this clonotype. V usage is TRBV29-1 and J usage is TRBJ2-3, with D perhaps matching TRBD2 (7 bases). Deletions cut 6 bases from V and 4 bases from J, with 17 bases between. The CDR3 totals 14 residues. Germline lookup yields CDR1 SQVTM and CDR2 ANQGSEA. Written as DNA, the CDR3 is TGCAGCGTATACCGGGGGGCGGTATCAGATACGCAGTATTTT. As protein: CSVYRGAVSDTQYF.

This clonotype was counted at least ten times. This chain connects TRBV4-3 to TRBJ2-3; 9 bases fit TRBD1. CDR3 length: 15 amino acids. Germline trimming cut 5 bases from V and 5 bases from J; bases unmatched to any gene: 8. Per germline, CDR1 LGHNA and CDR2 YSLEER. This CDR3 is CASSKSGQGKDTQYF. DNA for the CDR3: TGCGCCAGCAGCAAATCTGGACAGGGGAAAGATACGCAGTATTTT.

Concerning this clonotype itself: The junction departs from germline at one end; a sequencing error may be responsible. The chain employs TRBV5-1 and TRBJ1-2; D not certain. There are 13 residues in the CDR3. Germline V gene lookup returns CDR1 SGHRS and CDR2 YFSETQ. For the CDR3, the DNA is TGCGCCAGCAGCTTCAGTGCTAACTATGGCCACACCTTC. Its protein is CASSFSANYGHTF. Based on the CDR3 plus reference TRBV5-1 and TRBJ1-2, the full variable domain is KAGVTQTPRYLIKTRGQQVTLSCSPISGHRSVSWYQQTPGQGLQFLFEYFSETQRNKGNFPGRFSGRQFSNSRSEMNVSTLELGDSALYLCASSFSANYGHTFGSGTRLTVV.

In its sample, this clonotype was seen many times. The V gene is TRBV3-1, the J gene TRBJ2-3, with D unclear. V was cut by 3 bases and J by 2 bases, with 6 bases left in between. The CDR3 loop spans 13 amino acids. Germline V gene lookup returns CDR1 LGHDT and CDR2 YNNKEL (reference sequence). CDR3 nucleotide sequence: TGTGCCAGCAGCCAGTCGGTCACAGATACGCAGTATTTT. Encoded protein: CASSQSVTDTQYF.

This clonotype was picked up many times. The CDR3 spells CASSPREGENTEAFF. CDR3 in DNA: TGTGCCAGCTCACCACGTGAGGGAGAGAACACTGAAGCTTTCTTT. The rearrangement links TRBV18 to TRBJ1-1; no reliable D call. Germline V gives CDR1 KGHSH, CDR2 LQKENI. With 1 base removed from V and 1 base from J, the gap between germline ends came to 10 bases. The CDR3 length is 15 residues.

This chain joins TRBV20-1 and TRBJ1-1; TRBD1 agrees at 11 bases. Germline CDR1 is DFQATT and CDR2 is SNEGSKA (reference sequence). The CDR3 totals 14 residues. Losses at the gene ends were 3 bases for V and 4 bases for J; bases not matched to a gene: 4. The CDR3 nucleotides read TGCAGTGCTAGGGGGACAGGGGGATCCACTGAAGCTTTCTTT. The encoded protein is CSARGTGGSTEAFF.